This T cell receptor (beta chain) is from a study of CD8+ T cells in alopecia areata. This clone was seen a handful of times. Its antigen is currently unknown. General observations from the study: Sequences from scalp samples also cover resident alphabeta T cells of normal skin.

The germline gives CDR1 SQVTM, CDR2 ANQGSEA. The germline V and J ends were trimmed by 1 base and 3 bases, with 10 bases remaining between them. This CDR3 spans 14 amino acids. The treatment: oral pan-JAK inhibitor, 5-10 mg twice daily. Alopecia areata patients provided lesional scalp punch biopsies and peripheral blood. Extracted RNA was reverse transcribed, and the resulting cDNA served as sequencing template. Repertoires were generated with immunoSEQ multiplex PCR, while TCRdb's copy carries only in-frame clones and drops some. This sample has around 270,000 clones, with 58% found just once. This sequence was found in a human donor with alopecia areata. This specimen consisted of CD4+ T cells sorted from blood, obtained at week 24, from a patient treated with tofacitinib. The rearrangement uses TRBV29-1 and TRBJ1-5; D uncertain. CDR3 region: CSVEGSRVNQPQHF. DNA of the CDR3: TGCAGCGTTGAAGGGTCAAGGGTCAATCAGCCCCAGCATTTT.